These 26 T cell receptor beta chains share one sample of origin, sequenced in a study of blood T cell repertoires in COVID-19 (TCRdb year 2020). Library preparation used the immunoSEQ multiplex PCR assay. TCRdb retrieved this table from immuneACCESS and kept in-frame rearrangements only. Not all clones are present; in checked studies, unresolved V genes account for under half, and no reason is known for the remainder. This sample gives about 310,000 clones in total; approximately 89% of them show up just once. About a tenth of the sample goes to the ten largest clones. The sequenced sample consisted of PBMCs or T cells enriched from blood (not recorded which). These TCRs come from a woman aged 25-40 years who had recovered from COVID-19.

The genes are TRBV10-3 and TRBJ1-2; 11 nucleotides align to TRBD1. Germline CDR1 is ENHRY and CDR2 is SYGVKD. The CDR3 consists of 13 residues. The V segment lost 10 bases and the J segment 6 bases; nucleotides outside the gene matches: 7. CDR3 nucleotide sequence: TGTGCCACCGAAGGACAGGGGGCTGATGGCTACACCTTC. The encoded protein is CATEGQGADGYTF.

The chain joins TRBV21-1 to TRBJ2-7; the table's D call, TRBD2, was not checked against the DNA. TRBV21-1 is a pseudogene segment. This CDR3 has 16 amino acids. The CDR3 sequence: CASSKGVASSFVEQYF. For the CDR3, the DNA is TGTGCCAGCAGCAAGGGAGTCGCTAGCTCATTCGTCGAGCAGTACTTC.

The chain combines TRBV11-3 with TRBJ2-5, with 10 bases lining up with TRBD2. The germline V gene encodes CDR1 SGHNT and CDR2 YENEEA. The CDR3 consists of 16 residues. J was trimmed by 4 bases and V by 4 bases; bases with no gene match: 9. This chain's CDR3 is CASSWGLAGVGETQYF. In nucleotides, the CDR3 is TGTGCCAGCAGCTGGGGCCTAGCGGGAGTCGGAGAGACCCAGTACTTC.

The V call is TRBV7-2, the J call TRBJ1-1, with a possible D match to TRBD1 (6 bases). The V gene lost 4 bases and the J gene lost 10 bases, with 13 bases spanning the gap. The CDR3 extends over 12 amino acids. CDR1 is SGHTA, CDR2 FQGNSA, per germline. The CDR3 here is CASSSPGQGAFF. Here the CDR3 DNA reads TGTGCCAGCAGCTCACCGGGACAAGGAGCTTTCTTT.

V gene TRBV21-1 combines with J gene TRBJ1-4; whether TRBD1, the table's D call, matches the DNA was not checked. TRBV21-1 represents a pseudogene. The CDR3 has 18 residues. The CDR3 DNA follows: TGTGCCAGCAAAAAACTATGGACATTAGGTGCAACTAATGAAAAACTGTTTTTT. Encoded protein: CASKKLWTLGATNEKLFF.

V is TRBV7-2 and J is TRBJ2-5; 15 bases are shared with TRBD2. The CDR3 covers 18 residues. Germline trimming cut 4 bases from V and 7 bases from J; bases unmatched to any gene: 13. Looked up from germline, CDR1 is SGHTA and CDR2 is FQGNSA. CDR3 sequence reads: CASSSPKGLAGGRWTQYF. The CDR3 DNA reads TGTGCCAGCAGCTCACCGAAAGGACTAGCGGGGGGGAGGTGGACCCAGTACTTC.

The chain has TRBV2 and TRBJ2-7; perhaps TRBD1 as D (5 bases). In germline, CDR1 is SNHLY, CDR2 FYNNEI. V lost 6 bases and J 2 bases, leaving 8 bases between the germline ends. CDR3 length equals 12 residues. CDR3 in DNA: TGTGCCAGCAGGAGACAGACCTACGAGCAGTACTTC. Its translation: CASRRQTYEQYF.

The chain is built from TRBV18 and TRBJ1-5, with unresolved D. Germline V gene sequence: CDR1 KGHSH, CDR2 LQKENI. The V and J ends lost 2 bases and 2 bases respectively, with 10 bases between them. CDR3 size: 15 residues. CDR3 nucleotides: TGTGCCAGCTCACCAAGCATGGGAGGCAATCAGCCCCAGCATTTT. Its translation is CASSPSMGGNQPQHF.

V usage is TRBV5-1 and J usage is TRBJ1-2; 8 positions match TRBD1. Germline V lookup: CDR1 SGHRS, CDR2 YFSETQ. Losses at the gene ends were 4 bases for V and 9 bases for J; bases not matched to a gene: 14. The CDR3 sequence is 15 residues long. Here the CDR3 reads CASSPQGARIGSYTF. DNA of the CDR3: TGCGCCAGCAGCCCCCAGGGGGCGCGAATAGGTAGCTACACCTTC. Full variable domain (missing parts from reference TRBV5-1 and TRBJ1-2): KAGVTQTPRYLIKTRGQQVTLSCSPISGHRSVSWYQQTPGQGLQFLFEYFSETQRNKGNFPGRFSGRQFSNSRSEMNVSTLELGDSALYLCASSPQGARIGSYTFGSGTRLTVV.

This clone was picked up a small number of times. The chain uses TRBV9 and TRBJ2-3, with TRBD2 as a possible D gene (6 bases). The CDR3 contains 13 residues. The V end was cut by 5 bases, the J end by 1 base, with 8 bases between. Germline lookup yields CDR1 SGDLS and CDR2 YYNGEE. This chain's CDR3 is CASRDYRTDTQYF. The CDR3 nucleotides read TGTGCCAGCAGGGACTACCGCACAGATACGCAGTATTTT.

The rearrangement joins TRBV21-1 to TRBJ2-2; the table names TRBD1, a call not compared with the DNA. TRBV21-1 is marked as a pseudogene. The CDR3 sequence is 17 residues long. The CDR3 sequence is CASSKELRQGSTGELFF. As DNA, the CDR3 is TGTGCCAGCAGCAAAGAACTCAGACAGGGCTCCACCGGGGAGCTGTTTTTT.

The V and J genes are TRBV4-2 and TRBJ2-2; no reliable D call. The length of the CDR3 is 20 residues. The germline V gene encodes CDR1 LGHNA and CDR2 YNFKEQ. Trimming stripped 1 base from V and 1 base from J, with 22 bases between. The CDR3, as DNA: TGTGCCAGCAGCCAAGGATTAAATAACGTAAAAAAGCTGAACACCGGGGAGCTGTTTTTT. This sequence encodes CASSQGLNNVKKLNTGELFF.

This sequence joins TRBV2 and TRBJ2-7; D is possibly TRBD1 (5 bases). The ends were cut back, 6 bases at V and 4 bases at J, with 19 bases in the middle. The CDR3 is made up of 15 amino acids. Germline CDR1 reads SNHLY; CDR2 reads FYNNEI. The chain's CDR3 is CASRPDSGPHYEQYF. CDR3 bases: TGTGCCAGCAGGCCAGACAGTGGGCCTCATTACGAGCAGTACTTC. Filled out from reference TRBV2 and TRBJ2-7, the complete variable domain reads EPEVTQTPSHQVTQMGQEVILRCVPISNHLYFYWYRQILGQKVEFLVSFYNNEISEKSEIFDDQFSVERPDGSNFTLKIRSTKLEDSAMYFCASRPDSGPHYEQYFGPGTRLTVT.

The chain uses TRBV6-2 or TRBV6-3 and TRBJ1-1; the match to TRBD1 covers 8 bases. Germline-derived CDR1 and CDR2 are MNHEY and SVGEGT. The CDR3 extends over 14 amino acids. Unmatched junction bases numbered 4, after V lost 5 bases and J lost 2 bases. CDR3 nucleotide sequence: TGTGCCAGCAGTCCGGGACAGGCTAACACTGAAGCTTTCTTT. Protein sequence: CASSPGQANTEAFF.

J is TRBJ2-7 and V is TRBV5-1, with 7 bases that match TRBD2. This CDR3 is built from 18 residues. V dropped 4 bases and J dropped 0; count of bases not matched to a gene: 16. Germline V gene lookup returns CDR1 SGHRS and CDR2 YFSETQ. This chain's CDR3 is CASSGGQGFLADSYEQYF. CDR3 in DNA: TGCGCCAGCAGCGGAGGGCAGGGATTCCTAGCGGACTCCTACGAGCAGTACTTC.

The gene calls are TRBV5-8 and TRBJ2-5; D perhaps matches TRBD2 (6 bases). The germline gives CDR1 SGHTS, CDR2 YDEGEE. Trimming removed 5 bases from V and 5 bases from J, with 13 bases in between. The CDR3 extends over 13 amino acids. Here the CDR3 reads CASSPLAGETQYF. The CDR3 DNA reads TGTGCCAGCAGTCCTTTGGCGGGGGAGACCCAGTACTTC.

The chain joins TRBV15 to TRBJ2-7; 8 bases map to TRBD2. The germline V gene has CDR1 LNHNV and CDR2 YYDKDF (reference sequence). The junction had 5 bases not matched to a gene; V was cut back by 2 bases and J by 2 bases. This CDR3 has 15 amino acids. CDR3 DNA: TGTGCCACCAGCAGATTCGGGGGGGTTGCCTACGAGCAGTACTTC. Protein sequence: CATSRFGGVAYEQYF.

This chain uses TRBV3-1 (or the pseudogene TRBV3-2) with TRBJ2-7; TRBD1 matches 8 bases. CDR3 length: 15 amino acids. V gave up 2 bases and J gave up 4 bases; unmatched junction bases: 7. From germline, CDR1 is LGHDT and CDR2 YNNKEL (reference sequence). The CDR3 nucleotides read TGTGCCAGCAGCCAACCGGACAGGGTGTTTTACGAGCAGTACTTC. Its protein is CASSQPDRVFYEQYF.

This clone was seen only once. V gene TRBV2 combines with J gene TRBJ2-2, with 9 bases matching TRBD2. The CDR3 is 16 amino acids. With 5 bases clipped from V and 4 bases from J, the junction kept 8 bases outside the gene matches. Germline lookup yields CDR1 SNHLY and CDR2 FYNNEI. The CDR3 region is CASSLLAGVTTGELFF. CDR3 sequence (DNA): TGTGCCAGCAGTTTGTTAGCGGGAGTCACCACCGGGGAGCTGTTTTTT.

This chain connects TRBV27 to TRBJ2-7; 8 nucleotides align to TRBD1. The V gene's germline CDR1 is MNHEY and CDR2 SMNVEV (reference sequence). V trimming: 0 bases; J trimming: 3 bases; junction bases outside the gene matches: 13. The length of the CDR3 is 18 residues. This CDR3 reads CASSLSGDRNDAYYEQYF. In nucleotides, the CDR3 is TGTGCCAGCAGTTTATCGGGGGACAGGAACGATGCATACTACGAGCAGTACTTC.

The rearrangement joins TRBV4-3 to TRBJ2-1; D is uncertain. Germline loops: CDR1 LGHNA, CDR2 YSLEER. There are 15 residues in the CDR3. Deletions cut 0 bases from V and 8 bases from J, with 14 bases between. For the CDR3, the DNA is TGCGCCAGCAGCCAAGATATCGCCCTACGGGATGAGCAGTTCTTC. Protein: CASSQDIALRDEQFF.

The chain combines TRBV4-1 with TRBJ2-3, with TRBD1 matching over 9 bases. With 1 base clipped from V and 7 bases from J, the junction kept 15 bases outside the gene matches. Germline CDR1 reads MGHRA; CDR2 reads YSYEKL. CDR3 size: 18 residues. Here the CDR3 DNA reads TGCGCCAGCAGCCAAGTTCTGACCCGACAGGGGGGGAGGAATACGCAGTATTTT. It yields the protein CASSQVLTRQGGRNTQYF.

The V gene is TRBV27, the J gene TRBJ2-3; the match to TRBD2 covers 10 bases. This CDR3 has 19 amino acids. Germline V gene lookup returns CDR1 MNHEY and CDR2 SMNVEV (reference sequence). The V and J ends lost 3 bases and 4 bases, in that order; junction bases with no gene match: 16. The CDR3 DNA is TGTGCCAGCAGTTTTAATCGGTGGTTGGCTAGCGGGAGCCCAGATACGCAGTATTTT. Protein sequence: CASSFNRWLASGSPDTQYF.

This chain joins TRBV2 and TRBJ2-7; the match to TRBD2 covers 10 bases. The CDR3 spans 15 residues. CDR1 SNHLY and CDR2 FYNNEI come from the germline V gene. The V gene end was trimmed by 6 bases and the J gene end by 0 bases; junction bases not matched to a gene: 5. CDR3 loop: CASSAGTSVSYEQYF. The CDR3 coding sequence is TGTGCCAGCAGCGCCGGGACTAGCGTCTCCTACGAGCAGTACTTC.

The chain is built from TRBV19 and TRBJ2-1; D might be TRBD1 (6 bases). The length of the CDR3 is 14 residues. Germline V CDR1 and CDR2: LNHDA, SQIVND (reference sequence). The V gene lost 6 bases and the J gene lost 3 bases, with 12 bases spanning the gap. The CDR3 nucleotides are TGTGCCAGTAGCTTGGGGGCCTTCTACAATGAGCAGTTCTTC. Protein product: CASSLGAFYNEQFF.

V is TRBV9 and J is TRBJ1-2, with a tentative D call TRBD1 (5 bases). Germline assignment: CDR1 SGDLS and CDR2 YYNGEE. The CDR3 spans 17 residues. Trimming took off 1 base at V and 0 bases at J, with 16 bases between the two ends. The CDR3 sequence: CASSVWLGHTPNYGYTF. The CDR3, as DNA: TGTGCCAGCAGCGTATGGCTCGGACACACTCCTAACTATGGCTACACCTTC.